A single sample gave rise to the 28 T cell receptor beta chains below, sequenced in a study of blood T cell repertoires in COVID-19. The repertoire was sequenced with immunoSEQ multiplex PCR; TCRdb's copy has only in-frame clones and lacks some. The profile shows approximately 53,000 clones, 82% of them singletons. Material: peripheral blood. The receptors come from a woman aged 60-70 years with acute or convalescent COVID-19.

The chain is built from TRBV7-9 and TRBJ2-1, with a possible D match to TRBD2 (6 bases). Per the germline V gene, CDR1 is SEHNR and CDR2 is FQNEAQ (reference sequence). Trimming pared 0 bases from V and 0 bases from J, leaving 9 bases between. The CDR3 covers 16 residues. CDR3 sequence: CASSLAPGSSYNEQFF. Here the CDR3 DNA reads TGTGCCAGCAGCTTAGCGCCCGGGAGCTCCTACAATGAGCAGTTCTTC.

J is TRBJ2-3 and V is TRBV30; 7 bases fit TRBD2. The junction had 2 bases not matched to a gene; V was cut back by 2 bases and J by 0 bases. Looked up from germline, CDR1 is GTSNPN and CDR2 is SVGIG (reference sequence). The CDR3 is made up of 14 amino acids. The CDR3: CAWSTSESTDTQYF. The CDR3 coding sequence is TGTGCCTGGAGTACTAGCGAAAGCACAGATACGCAGTATTTT.

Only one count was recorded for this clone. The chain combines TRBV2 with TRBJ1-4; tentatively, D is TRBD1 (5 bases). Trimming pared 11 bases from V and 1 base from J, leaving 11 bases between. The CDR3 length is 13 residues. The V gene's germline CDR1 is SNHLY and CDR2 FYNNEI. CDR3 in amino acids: CALAGGTNEKLFF. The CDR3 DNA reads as TGTGCCCTAGCGGGGGGAACTAATGAAAAACTGTTTTTT.

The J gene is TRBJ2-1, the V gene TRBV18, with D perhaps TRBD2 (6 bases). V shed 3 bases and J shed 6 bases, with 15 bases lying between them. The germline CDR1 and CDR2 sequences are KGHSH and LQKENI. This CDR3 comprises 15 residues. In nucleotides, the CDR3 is TGTGCCAGCTCACCGCCTTTCCACGGGGGCAATGAGCAGTTCTTC. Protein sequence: CASSPPFHGGNEQFF.

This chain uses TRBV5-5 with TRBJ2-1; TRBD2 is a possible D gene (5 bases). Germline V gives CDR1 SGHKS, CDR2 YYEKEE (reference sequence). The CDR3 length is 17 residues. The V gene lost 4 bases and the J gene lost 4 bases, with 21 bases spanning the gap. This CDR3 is CASSLQLGSGLYNEQFF. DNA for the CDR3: TGTGCCAGCAGCCTCCAGTTGGGTTCGGGGTTATACAATGAGCAGTTCTTC.

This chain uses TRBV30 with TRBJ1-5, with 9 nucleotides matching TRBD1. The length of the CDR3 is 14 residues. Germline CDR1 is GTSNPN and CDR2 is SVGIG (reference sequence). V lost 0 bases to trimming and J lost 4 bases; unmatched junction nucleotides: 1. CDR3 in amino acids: CAWSVGTGNQPQHF. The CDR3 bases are TGTGCCTGGAGTGTAGGGACAGGGAATCAGCCCCAGCATTTT.

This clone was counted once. CDR3 sequence: CSVERGEVMMNTEAFF. CDR3 DNA: TGCAGCGTTGAAAGAGGCGAGGTGATGATGAACACTGAAGCTTTCTTT. The chain is built from TRBV29-1 and TRBJ1-1, with D unresolved. The CDR3 spans 16 residues. V was shortened by 2 bases and J by 0 bases, with 16 bases between the two germline ends. Germline CDR1 is SQVTM and CDR2 is ANQGSEA.

The CDR3 DNA reads TGCAGTGCGACCACAGGGCACGAGCAGTACTTC. Translating gives CSATTGHEQYF. The chain carries TRBV20-1 and TRBJ2-7, with D tentatively TRBD1 (6 bases). Trimming took off 6 bases at V and 5 bases at J, with 11 bases between the two ends. Germline V gives CDR1 DFQATT, CDR2 SNEGSKA (reference sequence). The CDR3 runs to 11 residues.

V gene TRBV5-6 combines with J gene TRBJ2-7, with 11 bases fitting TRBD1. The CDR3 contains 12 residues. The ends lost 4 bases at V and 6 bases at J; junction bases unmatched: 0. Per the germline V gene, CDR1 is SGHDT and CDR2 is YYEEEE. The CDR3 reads CASSGTGGEQYF. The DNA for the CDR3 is TGTGCCAGCAGCGGGACAGGGGGCGAGCAGTACTTC. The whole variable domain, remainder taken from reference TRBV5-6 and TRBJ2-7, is DAGVTQSPTHLIKTRGQQVTLRCSPKSGHDTVSWYQQALGQGPQFIFQYYEEEERQRGNFPDRFSGHQFPNYSSELNVNALLLGDSALYLCASSGTGGEQYFGPGTRLTVT.

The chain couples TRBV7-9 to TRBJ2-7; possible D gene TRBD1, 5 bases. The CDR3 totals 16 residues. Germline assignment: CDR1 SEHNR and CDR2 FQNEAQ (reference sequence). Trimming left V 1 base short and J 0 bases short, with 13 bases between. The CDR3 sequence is CASSLDRQRNSYEQYF. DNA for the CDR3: TGTGCCAGCAGCTTAGATAGACAGCGAAACTCCTACGAGCAGTACTTC.

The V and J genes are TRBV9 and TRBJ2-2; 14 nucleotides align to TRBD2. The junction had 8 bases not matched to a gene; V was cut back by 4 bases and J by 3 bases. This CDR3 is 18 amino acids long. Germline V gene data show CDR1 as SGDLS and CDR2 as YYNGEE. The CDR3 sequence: CASSLRTSGGSYTGELFF. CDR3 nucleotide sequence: TGTGCCAGCAGCCTACGGACTAGCGGGGGGTCCTACACCGGGGAGCTGTTTTTT.

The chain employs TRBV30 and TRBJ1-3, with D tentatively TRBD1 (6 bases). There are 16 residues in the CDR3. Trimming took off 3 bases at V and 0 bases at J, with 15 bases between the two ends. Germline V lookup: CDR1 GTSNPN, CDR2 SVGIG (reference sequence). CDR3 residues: CAWSLGQPSSGNTIYF. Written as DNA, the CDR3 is TGTGCCTGGAGCCTAGGACAGCCGAGCTCTGGAAACACCATATATTTT. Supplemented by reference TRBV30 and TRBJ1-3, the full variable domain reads SQTIHQWPATLVQPVGSPLSLECTVEGTSNPNLYWYRQAAGRGLQLLFYSVGIGQISSEVPQNLSASRPQDRQFILSSKKLLLSDSGFYLCAWSLGQPSSGNTIYFGEGSWLTVV.

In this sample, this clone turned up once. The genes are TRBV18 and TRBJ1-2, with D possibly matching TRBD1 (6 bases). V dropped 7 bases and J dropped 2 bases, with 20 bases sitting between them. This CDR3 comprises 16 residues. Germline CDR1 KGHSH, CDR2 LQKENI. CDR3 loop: CASFPSTGLMNYGYTF. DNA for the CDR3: TGTGCCAGCTTCCCCTCGACAGGTCTTATGAACTATGGCTACACCTTC.

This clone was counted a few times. CDR3 coding DNA: TGTGCCAGCAGCCGGACAGCTGGGACTAATGAAAAACTGTTTTTT. Translating gives CASSRTAGTNEKLFF. J is TRBJ1-4 and V is TRBV5-4, with D perhaps matching TRBD1 (6 bases). V lost 4 bases and J lost 2, with 12 bases in between. The germline CDR1 and CDR2 sequences are SGHNT and YYREEE (reference sequence). CDR3 length: 15 residues.

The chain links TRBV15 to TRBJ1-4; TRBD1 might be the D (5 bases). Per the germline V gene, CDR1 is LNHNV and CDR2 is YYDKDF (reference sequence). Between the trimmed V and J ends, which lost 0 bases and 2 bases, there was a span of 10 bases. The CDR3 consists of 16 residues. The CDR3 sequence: CATSRDGEGTNEKLFF. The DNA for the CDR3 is TGTGCCACCAGCAGAGATGGGGAGGGGACTAATGAAAAACTGTTTTTT.

The DNA of the CDR3 is TGTGCCTGGAGCAGTTTTAATTCACCCCTCCACTTT. Protein sequence: CAWSSFNSPLHF. The rearrangement links TRBV30 to TRBJ1-6; the D is unclear. The V gene's germline CDR1 is GTSNPN and CDR2 SVGIG (reference sequence). The CDR3 consists of 12 residues. The V gene lost 3 bases and the J gene lost 6 bases, with 6 bases spanning the gap.

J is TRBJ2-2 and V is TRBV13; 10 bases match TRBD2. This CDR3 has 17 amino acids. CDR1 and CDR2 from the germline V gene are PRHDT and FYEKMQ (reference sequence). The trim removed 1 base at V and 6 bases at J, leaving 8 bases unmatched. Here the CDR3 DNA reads TGTGCCAGCAGCTTAGCCCCTAGCGGGGGAGTTTCCGGGGAGCTGTTTTTT. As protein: CASSLAPSGGVSGELFF.

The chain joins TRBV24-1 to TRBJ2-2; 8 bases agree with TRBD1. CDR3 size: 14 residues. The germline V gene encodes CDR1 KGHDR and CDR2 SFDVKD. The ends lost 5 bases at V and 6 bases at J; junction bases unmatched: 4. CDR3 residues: CATSGTGYPGELFF. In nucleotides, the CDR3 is TGTGCCACCAGTGGGACAGGGTACCCCGGGGAGCTGTTTTTT.

The CDR3 coding sequence is TGTGCCACCAGCAGGGGAGGGGGGGCTTACGGAAACACCATATATTTT. This encodes CATSRGGGAYGNTIYF. V usage is TRBV15 and J usage is TRBJ1-3; a weak D match, TRBD1 (6 bases). The CDR3 has 16 amino acids. V gave up 3 bases and J gave up 4 bases, with 16 bases separating them. Germline V gene lookup returns CDR1 LNHNV and CDR2 YYDKDF (reference sequence).

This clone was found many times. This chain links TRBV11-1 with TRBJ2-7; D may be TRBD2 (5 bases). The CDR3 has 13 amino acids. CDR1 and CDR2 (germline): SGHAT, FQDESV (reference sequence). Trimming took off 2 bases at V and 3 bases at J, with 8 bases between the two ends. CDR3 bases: TGTGCCAGCAGCTTACGGGAATACTACGAGCAGTACTTC. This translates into CASSLREYYEQYF.

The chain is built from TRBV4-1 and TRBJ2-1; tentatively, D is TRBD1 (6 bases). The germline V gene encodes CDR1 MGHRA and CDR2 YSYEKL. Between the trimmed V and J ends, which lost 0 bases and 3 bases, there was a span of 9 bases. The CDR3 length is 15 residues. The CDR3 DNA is TGCGCCAGCAGCCAAGATAGGGGGAACTACAATGAGCAGTTCTTC. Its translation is CASSQDRGNYNEQFF.

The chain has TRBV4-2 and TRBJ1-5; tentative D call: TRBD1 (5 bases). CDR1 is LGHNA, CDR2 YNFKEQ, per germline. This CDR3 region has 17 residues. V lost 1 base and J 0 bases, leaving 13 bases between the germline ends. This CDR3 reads CASSQARVGDSNQPQHF. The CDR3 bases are TGTGCCAGCAGCCAAGCCAGGGTAGGGGATAGCAATCAGCCCCAGCATTTT.

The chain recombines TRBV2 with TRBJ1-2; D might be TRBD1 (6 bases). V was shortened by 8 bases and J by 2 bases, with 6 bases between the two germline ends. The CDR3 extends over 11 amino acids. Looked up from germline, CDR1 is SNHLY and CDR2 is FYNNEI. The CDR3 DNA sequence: TGTGCCAGCGGACAGAACTATGGCTACACCTTC. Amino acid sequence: CASGQNYGYTF.

The CDR3 spells CATSSAGYGYTF. Here the CDR3 DNA reads TGTGCCACCAGCAGCGCAGGTTATGGCTACACCTTC. The V and J genes are TRBV15 and TRBJ1-2, with D unresolved. The germline gives CDR1 LNHNV, CDR2 YYDKDF (reference sequence). V lost 3 bases and J lost 5, with 7 bases in between. The CDR3 consists of 12 residues. The whole variable domain, remainder taken from reference TRBV15 and TRBJ1-2, is DAMVIQNPRYQVTQFGKPVTLSCSQTLNHNVMYWYQQKSSQAPKLLFHYYDKDFNNEADTPDNFQSRRPNTSFCFLDIRSPGLGDTAMYLCATSSAGYGYTFGSGTRLTVV.

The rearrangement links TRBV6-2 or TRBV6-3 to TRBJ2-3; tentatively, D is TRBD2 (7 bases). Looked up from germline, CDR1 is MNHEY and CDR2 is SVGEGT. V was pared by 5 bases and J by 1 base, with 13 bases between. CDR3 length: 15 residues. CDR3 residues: CASSPLGGGTDTQYF. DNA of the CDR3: TGTGCCAGCAGTCCCCTAGGGGGGGGCACAGATACGCAGTATTTT.

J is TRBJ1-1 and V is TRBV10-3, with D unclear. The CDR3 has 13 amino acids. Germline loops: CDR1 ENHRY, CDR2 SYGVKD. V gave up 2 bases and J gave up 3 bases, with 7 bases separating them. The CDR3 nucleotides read TGTGCCATCAGTGAGCGCCCGGACACTGAAGCTTTCTTT. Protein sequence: CAISERPDTEAFF.

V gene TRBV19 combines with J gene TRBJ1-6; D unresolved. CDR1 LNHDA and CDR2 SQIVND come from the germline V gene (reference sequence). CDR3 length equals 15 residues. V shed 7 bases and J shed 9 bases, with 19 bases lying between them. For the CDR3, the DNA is TGTGCCAGTAATGAAAGAGGAGGCCGAGGTTCACCCCTCCACTTT. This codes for CASNERGGRGSPLHF. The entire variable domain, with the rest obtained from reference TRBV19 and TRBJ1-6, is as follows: DGGITQSPKYLFRKEGQNVTLSCEQNLNHDAMYWYRQDPGQGLRLIYYSQIVNDFQKGDIAEGYSVSREKKESFPLTVTSAQKNPTAFYLCASNERGGRGSPLHFGNGTRLTVT.

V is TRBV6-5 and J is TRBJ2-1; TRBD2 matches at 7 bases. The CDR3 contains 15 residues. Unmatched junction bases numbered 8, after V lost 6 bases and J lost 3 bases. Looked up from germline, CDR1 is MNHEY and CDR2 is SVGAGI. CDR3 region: CASRRLGGGYNEQFF. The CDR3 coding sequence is TGTGCCAGCAGACGTCTCGGCGGGGGCTACAATGAGCAGTTCTTC.